This is a list of T cell receptor beta chains from one sample in a study of beta chain features in type 1 diabetes. Here immunoSEQ multiplex PCR was the method, and the copy in TCRdb shows in-frame clones only, minus some. Among some 220,000 clones listed, 9.5% to 13% were seen once. The sequencing input was central memory CD4+ T cells from blood. The receptors originated from a man aged 18 to 29 in good health. Both conserved end residues are part of each CDR3. Each record gives: V gene, clone size, D gene, J gene, CDR3 DNA, CDR3 protein. A D gene is named only where the DNA matches it firmly. A clone size is listed for some rows: how often the clone was seen (once, few, many), or a class if it is expanded.

TRBV10-3	many	-	TRBJ2-7	TGTGCCATCAGTGTACAGAGAGAGCAGTACTTC	CAISVQREQYF
TRBV5-1	-	-	TRBJ2-7	TGCGCCAGCAGCTTGGATCCGGGACCGAGCTACGAGCAGTACTTC	CASSLDPGPSYEQYF
TRBV7-9	-	-	TRBJ2-5	TGTGCCAGCAGCCCGGTGGGGGGTCAAGAGACCCAGTACTTC	CASSPVGGQETQYF
TRBV21-1	-	-	TRBJ2-7	TGTGCCAGCCCTTCAACCCGGACAGGCCCGGACGAGCAGTACTTC	CASPSTRTGPDEQYF
TRBV14	many	-	TRBJ1-1	TGTGCCAGCAGTTCCACAATGAACACTGAAGCTTTCTTT	CASSSTMNTEAFF
TRBV9	-	-	TRBJ1-5	TGTGCCAGCAGCGTGAACGGGGAGCAGCCCCAGCATTTT	CASSVNGEQPQHF
TRBV11-1	-	TRBD2	TRBJ2-3	TGTGCCAGCAGCTTATATTCCAGCGGGAGCAGGGATACGCAGTATTTT	CASSLYSSGSRDTQYF
TRBV9	-	-	TRBJ2-7	TGTGCCAGCAGCGTATTAGGGACCGGCGAGCAGTACTTC	CASSVLGTGEQYF
TRBV29-1	many	TRBD1	TRBJ2-2	TGCAGCGTTGAACAGGGGGCCGGGGAGCTGTTTTTT	CSVEQGAGELFF
TRBV30	few	-	TRBJ2-2	TGTGCCTGGAGTGTAATTCGAGCCGGGGAGCTGTTTTTT	CAWSVIRAGELFF
TRBV25-1	-	TRBD1	TRBJ1-2	TGTGCCAGCACCTCCGGGACAGGGATCGGCTATGGCTACACCTTC	CASTSGTGIGYGYTF
TRBV7-7	-	TRBD2	TRBJ2-1	TGTGCTAGCAGCTCTGGACAACTAGCGGGAAGCGAGCAGTTCTTC	CASSSGQLAGSEQFF
TRBV27	few	-	TRBJ2-7	TGTGCCAGCAGTCCAAACCCGACCCTAGCTCATAACTACGAGCAGTACTTC	CASSPNPTLAHNYEQYF
TRBV7-9	-	-	TRBJ2-5	TGTGCCAGCAGCTTAGCGCGGCAGCAAGAGACCCAGTACTTC	CASSLARQQETQYF
TRBV11-2	few	-	TRBJ2-5	TGTGCCAGCAGCCCTGGGGCGGCAAGGGGGCAAGAGACCCAGTACTTC	CASSPGAARGQETQYF
TRBV29-1	-	-	TRBJ2-5	TGCAGCGTTGATAGGGGGAATGGAGAGACCCAGTACTTC	CSVDRGNGETQYF
TRBV5-1	-	-	TRBJ2-1	TGCGCCAGCAGCTTGGGTCCCGGGGGAAGTGGAGAGCAGTTCTTC	CASSLGPGGSGEQFF
TRBV4-3	-	TRBD2	TRBJ2-1	TGCGCCAGCAGCCCCCAGGGCGGGAGCCTCCGCTCCTACAATGAGCAGTTCTTC	CASSPQGGSLRSYNEQFF
TRBV29-1	-	-	TRBJ1-1	TGCAGCGTTGTGGGGGCAGGGGAAATCCCTGAAGCTTTCTTT	CSVVGAGEIPEAFF
TRBV7-2	few	TRBD2	TRBJ2-7	TGTGCCAGCAGCTTAAGGCCCACTAGCGGAGCGGCCTACGAGCAGTACTTC	CASSLRPTSGAAYEQYF
TRBV27	few	-	TRBJ2-3	TGTGCCAGCAGTTTAAAGTGGCCAGATACGCAGTATTTT	CASSLKWPDTQYF
TRBV30	few	-	TRBJ1-1	TGTGCCTGGAGCGCTACGAGCATCCTGGCCACTGAAGCTTTCTTT	CAWSATSILATEAFF